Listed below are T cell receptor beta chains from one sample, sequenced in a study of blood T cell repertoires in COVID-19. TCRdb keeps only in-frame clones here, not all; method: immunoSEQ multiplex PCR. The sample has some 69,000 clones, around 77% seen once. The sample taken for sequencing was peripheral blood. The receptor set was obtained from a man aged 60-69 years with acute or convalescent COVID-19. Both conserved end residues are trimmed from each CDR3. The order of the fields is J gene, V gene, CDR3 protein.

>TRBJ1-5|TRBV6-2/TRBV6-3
ASSYSGTGTQPQH
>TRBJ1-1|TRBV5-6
ASSLGDRFEAF
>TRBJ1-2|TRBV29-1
SVGQGVFSGYT
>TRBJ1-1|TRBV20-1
SASGNTEAF
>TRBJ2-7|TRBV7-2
ASKNGQGAYEQY
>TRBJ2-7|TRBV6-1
ASSEAPGVIYEQY
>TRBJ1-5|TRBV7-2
ASSRQGDQPQH
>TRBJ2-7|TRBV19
ASAGDRGLKEQY
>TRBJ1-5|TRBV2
ASSPDGQDQPQH
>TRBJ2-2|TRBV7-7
ASSSSGTANTGELF
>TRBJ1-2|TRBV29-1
SVNSRNYGYT
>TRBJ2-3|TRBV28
ASSSPSGGANTQY
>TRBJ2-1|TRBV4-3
ASSQDYRGGYNEQF
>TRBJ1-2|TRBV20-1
SATTDSLVT
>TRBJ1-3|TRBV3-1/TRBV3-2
ASSRGQGTGNTIY
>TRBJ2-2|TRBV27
ASSLTSGGFGELF
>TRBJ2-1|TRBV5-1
ASSLGTSGGAQLYNEQF
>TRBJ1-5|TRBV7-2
ASSLTGTSNQPQH
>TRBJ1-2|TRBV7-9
ASSPDGANYGYT
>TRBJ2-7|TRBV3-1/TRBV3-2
ASGRQGAMY
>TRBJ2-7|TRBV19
ASSSGTGEYEQY
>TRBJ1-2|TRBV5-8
ASSLEAGNGYT
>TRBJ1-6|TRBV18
ASSPETGADSPLH
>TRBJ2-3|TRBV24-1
ATSDQTGWDTDTQY
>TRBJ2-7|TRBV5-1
ASSRQDSYEQY
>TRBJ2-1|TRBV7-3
ASSPSDRAYNEQF
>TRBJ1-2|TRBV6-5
ASSTTTGGYGYT
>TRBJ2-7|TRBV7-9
ASSTRLAGPSYEQY
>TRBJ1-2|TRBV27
ASSFEGDRGLGGYT
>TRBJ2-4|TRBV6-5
ASRTQGGKNIQY
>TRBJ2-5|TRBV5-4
ASSLSGGIQETQY
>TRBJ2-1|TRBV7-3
ASSLTTSGVYNEQF
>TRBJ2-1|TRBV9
ASSVVGAAQQF
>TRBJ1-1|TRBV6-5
ASITSSNTEAF
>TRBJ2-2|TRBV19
ASSMTGYTGELF
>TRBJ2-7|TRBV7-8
ASSLEGAGSFYEQY
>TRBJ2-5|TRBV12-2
ASRLVTPTYQETQY
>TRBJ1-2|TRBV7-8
ASSLVKGQGKSHGYT
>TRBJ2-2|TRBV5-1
ASSLMAVANTGELF
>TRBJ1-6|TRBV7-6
ASSSQGNSPLH
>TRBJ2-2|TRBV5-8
ASSLGRGRELF